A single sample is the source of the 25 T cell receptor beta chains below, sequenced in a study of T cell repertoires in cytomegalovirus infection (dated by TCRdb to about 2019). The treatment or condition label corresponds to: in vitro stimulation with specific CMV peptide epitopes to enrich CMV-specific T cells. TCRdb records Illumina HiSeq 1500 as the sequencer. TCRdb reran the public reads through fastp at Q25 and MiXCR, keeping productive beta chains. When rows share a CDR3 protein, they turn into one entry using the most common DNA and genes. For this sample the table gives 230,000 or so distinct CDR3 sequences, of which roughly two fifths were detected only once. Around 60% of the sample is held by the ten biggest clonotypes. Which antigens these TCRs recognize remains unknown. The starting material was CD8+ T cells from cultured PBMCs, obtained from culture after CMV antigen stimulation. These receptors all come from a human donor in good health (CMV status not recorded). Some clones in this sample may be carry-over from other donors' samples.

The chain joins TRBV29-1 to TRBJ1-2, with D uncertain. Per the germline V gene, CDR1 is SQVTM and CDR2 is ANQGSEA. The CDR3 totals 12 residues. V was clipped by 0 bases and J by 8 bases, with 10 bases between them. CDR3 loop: CSVEDRGEGYTF. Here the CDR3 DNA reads TGCAGCGTTGAAGATCGCGGCGAAGGCTACACCTTC.

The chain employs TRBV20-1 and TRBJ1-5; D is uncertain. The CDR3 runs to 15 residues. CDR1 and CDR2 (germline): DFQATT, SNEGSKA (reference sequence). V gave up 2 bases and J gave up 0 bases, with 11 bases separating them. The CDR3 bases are TGCAGTGCTAGAAGGCAGTCTAATAGCAATCAGCCCCAGCATTTT. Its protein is CSARRQSNSNQPQHF.

This chain's CDR3 is CASSDRESSYNSPLHF. The CDR3 coding sequence is TGTGCCAGTAGCGACAGGGAAAGCTCCTATAATTCACCCCTCCACTTT. V gene TRBV19 combines with J gene TRBJ1-6; 7 bases are shared with TRBD1. There are 16 residues in the CDR3. Germline trimming cut 6 bases from V and 0 bases from J; bases unmatched to any gene: 5. Germline V gene data show CDR1 as LNHDA and CDR2 as SQIVND (reference sequence). Drawing the rest from reference TRBV19 and TRBJ1-6, the complete variable domain is DGGITQSPKYLFRKEGQNVTLSCEQNLNHDAMYWYRQDPGQGLRLIYYSQIVNDFQKGDIAEGYSVSREKKESFPLTVTSAQKNPTAFYLCASSDRESSYNSPLHFGNGTRLTVT.

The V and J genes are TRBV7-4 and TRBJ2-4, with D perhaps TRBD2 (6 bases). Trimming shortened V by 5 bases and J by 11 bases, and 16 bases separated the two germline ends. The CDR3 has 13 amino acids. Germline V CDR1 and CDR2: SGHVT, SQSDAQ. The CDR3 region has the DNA TGTGCCAGCAGCGTCGGACTAACGAACGTTCAGTACTTC. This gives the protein CASSVGLTNVQYF.

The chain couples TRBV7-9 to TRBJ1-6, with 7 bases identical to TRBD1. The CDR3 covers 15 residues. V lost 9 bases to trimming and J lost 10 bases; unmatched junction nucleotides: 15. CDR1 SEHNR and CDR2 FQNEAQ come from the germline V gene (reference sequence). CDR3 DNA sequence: TGTGCCAGTTCAACGTTGCAGGGGGTGGGCTCACCCCTCCACTTT. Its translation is CASSTLQGVGSPLHF. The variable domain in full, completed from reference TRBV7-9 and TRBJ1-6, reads DTGVSQNPRHKITKRGQNVTFRCDPISEHNRLYWYRQTLGQGPEFLTYFQNEAQLEKSRLLSDRFSAERPKGSFSTLEIQRTEQGDSAMYLCASSTLQGVGSPLHFGNGTRLTVT.

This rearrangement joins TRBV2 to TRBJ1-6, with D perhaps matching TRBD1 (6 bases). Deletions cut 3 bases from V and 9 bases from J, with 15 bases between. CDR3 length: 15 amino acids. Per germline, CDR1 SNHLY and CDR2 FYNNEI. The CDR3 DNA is TGTGCCAGCAGTGACGGGCAGGGGTCGGGTTCACCCCTCCACTTT. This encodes CASSDGQGSGSPLHF.

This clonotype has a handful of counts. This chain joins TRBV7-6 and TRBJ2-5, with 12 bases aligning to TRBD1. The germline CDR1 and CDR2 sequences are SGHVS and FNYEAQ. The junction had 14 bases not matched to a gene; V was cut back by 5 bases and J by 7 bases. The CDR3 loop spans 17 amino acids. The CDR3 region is CASSPRSGTGGGGTQYF. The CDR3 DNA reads TGTGCCAGCAGCCCCCGGTCCGGGACAGGGGGCGGGGGGACCCAGTACTTC.

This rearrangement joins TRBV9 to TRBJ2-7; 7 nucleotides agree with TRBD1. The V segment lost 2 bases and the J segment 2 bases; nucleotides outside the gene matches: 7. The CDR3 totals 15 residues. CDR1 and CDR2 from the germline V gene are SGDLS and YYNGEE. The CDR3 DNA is TGTGCCAGCAGCGTCGCCGGGACAGAGACCTACGAGCAGTACTTC. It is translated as CASSVAGTETYEQYF.

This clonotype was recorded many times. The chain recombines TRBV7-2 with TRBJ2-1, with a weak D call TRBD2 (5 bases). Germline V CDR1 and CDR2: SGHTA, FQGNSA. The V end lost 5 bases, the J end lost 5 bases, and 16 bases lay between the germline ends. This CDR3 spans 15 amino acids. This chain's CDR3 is CASSPPRPTNNEQFF. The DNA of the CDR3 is TGTGCCAGCAGCCCTCCGCGACCGACTAACAATGAGCAGTTCTTC.

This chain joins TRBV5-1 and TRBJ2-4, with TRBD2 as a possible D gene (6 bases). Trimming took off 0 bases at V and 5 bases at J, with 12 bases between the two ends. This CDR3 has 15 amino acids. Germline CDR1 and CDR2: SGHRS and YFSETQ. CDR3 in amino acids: CASSLARGGQNIQYF. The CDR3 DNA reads TGCGCCAGCAGCTTGGCGAGAGGAGGGCAAAACATTCAGTACTTC. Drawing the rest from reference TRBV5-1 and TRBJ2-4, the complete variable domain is KAGVTQTPRYLIKTRGQQVTLSCSPISGHRSVSWYQQTPGQGLQFLFEYFSETQRNKGNFPGRFSGRQFSNSRSEMNVSTLELGDSALYLCASSLARGGQNIQYFGAGTRLSVL.

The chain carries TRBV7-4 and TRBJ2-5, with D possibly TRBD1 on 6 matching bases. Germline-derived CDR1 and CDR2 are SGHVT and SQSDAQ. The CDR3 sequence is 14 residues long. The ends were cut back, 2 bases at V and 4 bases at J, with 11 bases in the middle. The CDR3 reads CASSLTGRSETQYF. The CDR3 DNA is TGTGCCAGCAGCTTAACAGGGCGGTCAGAGACCCAGTACTTC. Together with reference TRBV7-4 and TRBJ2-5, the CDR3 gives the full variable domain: GAGVSQSPRYKVAKRGRDVALRCDSISGHVTLYWYRQTLGQGSEVLTYSQSDAQRDKSGRPSGRFSAERPERSVSTLKIQRTEQGDSAVYLCASSLTGRSETQYFGPGTRLLVL.

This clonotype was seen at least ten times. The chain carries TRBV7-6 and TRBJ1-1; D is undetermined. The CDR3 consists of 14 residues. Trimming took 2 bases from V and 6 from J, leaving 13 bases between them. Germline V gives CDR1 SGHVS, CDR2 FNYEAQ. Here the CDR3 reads CASSLPYKGAEAFF. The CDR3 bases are TGTGCCAGCAGCTTACCCTACAAGGGAGCTGAAGCTTTCTTT.

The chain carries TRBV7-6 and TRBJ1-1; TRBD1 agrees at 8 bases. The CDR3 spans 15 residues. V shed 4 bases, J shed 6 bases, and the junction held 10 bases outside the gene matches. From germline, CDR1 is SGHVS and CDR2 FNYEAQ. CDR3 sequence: CASSSSRDRIPEAFF. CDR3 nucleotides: TGTGCCAGCAGCTCGTCCCGGGACAGGATCCCTGAAGCTTTCTTT.

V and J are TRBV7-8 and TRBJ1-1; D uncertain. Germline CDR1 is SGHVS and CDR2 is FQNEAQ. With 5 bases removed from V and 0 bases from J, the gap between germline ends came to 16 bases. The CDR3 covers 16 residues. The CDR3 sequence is CASSPAPNNVNTEAFF. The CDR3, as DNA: TGTGCCAGCAGCCCAGCCCCAAACAATGTGAACACTGAAGCTTTCTTT.

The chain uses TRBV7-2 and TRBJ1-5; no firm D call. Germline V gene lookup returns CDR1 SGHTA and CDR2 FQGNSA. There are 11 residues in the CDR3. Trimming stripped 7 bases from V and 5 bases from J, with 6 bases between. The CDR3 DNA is TGTGCCAGCATCCCCTATCAGCCCCAGCATTTT. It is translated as CASIPYQPQHF.

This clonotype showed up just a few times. CDR3 sequence: CASSQVLRTKPDNEQFF. CDR3 coding DNA: TGCGCCAGCAGCCAAGTGTTGAGAACTAAGCCCGACAATGAGCAGTTCTTC. This sequence joins TRBV4-1 and TRBJ2-1; no definite D call. Trimming removed 1 base at V and 5 bases at J, with 18 bases between. Germline values: CDR1 MGHRA, CDR2 YSYEKL. This CDR3 is built from 17 residues.

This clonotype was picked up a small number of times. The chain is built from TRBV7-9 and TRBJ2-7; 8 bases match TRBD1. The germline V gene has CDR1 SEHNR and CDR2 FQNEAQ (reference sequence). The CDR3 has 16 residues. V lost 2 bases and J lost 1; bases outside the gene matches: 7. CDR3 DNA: TGTGCCAGCAGCTTACATGGAACAGGGGGATCCTACGAGCAGTACTTC. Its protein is CASSLHGTGGSYEQYF.

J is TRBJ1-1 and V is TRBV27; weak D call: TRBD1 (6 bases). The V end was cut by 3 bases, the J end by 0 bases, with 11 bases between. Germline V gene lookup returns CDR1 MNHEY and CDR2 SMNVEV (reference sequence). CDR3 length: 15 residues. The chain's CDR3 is CASSFLTGMNTEAFF. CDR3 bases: TGTGCCAGCAGTTTTTTGACAGGAATGAACACTGAAGCTTTCTTT.

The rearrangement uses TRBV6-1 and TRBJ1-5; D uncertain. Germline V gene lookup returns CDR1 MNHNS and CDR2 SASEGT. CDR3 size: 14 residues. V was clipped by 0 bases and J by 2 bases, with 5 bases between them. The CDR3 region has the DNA TGTGCCAGCAGTGAAGCGCAGGGCAATCAGCCCCAGCATTTT. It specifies CASSEAQGNQPQHF.

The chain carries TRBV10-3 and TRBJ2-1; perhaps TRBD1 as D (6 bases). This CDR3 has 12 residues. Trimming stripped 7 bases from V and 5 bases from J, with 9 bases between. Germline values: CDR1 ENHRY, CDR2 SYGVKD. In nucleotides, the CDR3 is TGTGCCATCAAAGGACAGAACAATGAGCAGTTCTTC. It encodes CAIKGQNNEQFF.

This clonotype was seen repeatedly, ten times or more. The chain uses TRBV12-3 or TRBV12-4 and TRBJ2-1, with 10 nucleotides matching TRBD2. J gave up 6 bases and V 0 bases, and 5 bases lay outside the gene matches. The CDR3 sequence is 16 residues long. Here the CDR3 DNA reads TGTGCCAGCAGTTTAGCGCCGAGCGGGAGGGGCAATGAGCAGTTCTTC. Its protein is CASSLAPSGRGNEQFF.

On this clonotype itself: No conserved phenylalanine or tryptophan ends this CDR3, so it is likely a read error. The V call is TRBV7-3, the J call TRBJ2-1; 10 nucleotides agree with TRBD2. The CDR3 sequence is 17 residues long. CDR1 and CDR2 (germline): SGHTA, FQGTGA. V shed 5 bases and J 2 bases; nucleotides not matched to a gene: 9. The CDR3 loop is CASSRTGLAATYNEQFL. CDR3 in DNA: TGTGCCAGCAGCCGAACCGGACTAGCGGCGACCTACAATGAGCAGTTCTTA.

DNA of the CDR3: TGCAGTGCTACCGGACTAGACCCCATACAAGAGACCCAGTACTTC. Protein sequence: CSATGLDPIQETQYF. The chain couples TRBV20-1 to TRBJ2-5, with TRBD2 identical over 7 bases. The ends lost 4 bases at V and 2 bases at J; junction bases unmatched: 10. Looked up from germline, CDR1 is DFQATT and CDR2 is SNEGSKA (reference sequence). CDR3 length: 15 amino acids.

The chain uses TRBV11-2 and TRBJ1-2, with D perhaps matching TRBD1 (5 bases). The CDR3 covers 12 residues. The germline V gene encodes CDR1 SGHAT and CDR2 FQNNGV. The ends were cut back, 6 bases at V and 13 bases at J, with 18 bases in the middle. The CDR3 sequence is CASSFDGAGFTF. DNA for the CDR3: TGTGCCAGCAGTTTCGACGGGGCAGGGTTCACCTTC.

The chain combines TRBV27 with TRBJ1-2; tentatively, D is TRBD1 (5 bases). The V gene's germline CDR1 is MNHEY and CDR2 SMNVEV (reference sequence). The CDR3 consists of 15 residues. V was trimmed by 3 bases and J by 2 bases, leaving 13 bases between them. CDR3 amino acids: CASSFQGTVNYGYTF. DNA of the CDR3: TGTGCCAGCAGTTTTCAGGGAACGGTAAACTATGGCTACACCTTC.